These 16 T cell receptor beta chains came from one sample sequenced in a study of T cell changes during pregnancy in multiple sclerosis (dated by TCRdb to the late 2010s). The protocol used for the library was the immunoSEQ multiplex PCR assay. TCRdb provides this immuneACCESS table in a form limited to in-frame rearrangements. Some clones are lacking; in checked studies, under half of them reflect an unresolved V gene, and why the rest are absent is not known. In this sample the table shows just under 65,000 clones, roughly 89% of which occur a single time. Under 2.5% of the sample rests with the top ten. This material consisted of peripheral blood, taken in the third trimester of pregnancy. The receptors here all came from a female donor in good health, enrolled as a control in a pregnancy study.

V and J are TRBV2 and TRBJ1-2, with unresolved D. Germline-derived CDR1 and CDR2 are SNHLY and FYNNEI. This CDR3 comprises 12 residues. V was shortened by 3 bases and J by 7 bases, with 9 bases between the two germline ends. CDR3 DNA: TGTGCCAGCAGTGACTGGGGAGGTGGCTACACCTTC. It specifies CASSDWGGGYTF.

This sequence joins TRBV20-1 and TRBJ2-1; TRBD2 is a possible D gene (6 bases). CDR1 and CDR2 (germline): DFQATT, SNEGSKA (reference sequence). The CDR3 contains 11 residues. Trimming removed 3 bases at V and 12 bases at J, with 12 bases between. The CDR3 protein is CSARGGEGQFF. The CDR3 DNA is TGCAGTGCTAGGGGGGGAGAGGGGCAGTTCTTC.

In its sample, this clone was seen once. The chain links TRBV28 to TRBJ2-7; 7 bases map to TRBD2. CDR3 length: 14 residues. Germline V gene sequence: CDR1 MDHEN, CDR2 SYDVKM. V lost 8 bases, J lost 7 bases, and 14 bases stayed unmatched. CDR3 sequence: CASGQGGVPWEQYF. The CDR3 bases are TGTGCCAGCGGGCAGGGAGGGGTCCCTTGGGAGCAGTACTTC.

This chain joins TRBV27 and TRBJ2-3; TRBD2 matches 13 bases. The V gene end was trimmed by 5 bases and the J gene end by 2 bases; junction bases not matched to a gene: 7. The CDR3 is 17 residues long. Germline CDR1 MNHEY, CDR2 SMNVEV (reference sequence). The CDR3 reads CASSPRLAGGFTDTQYF. Here the CDR3 DNA reads TGTGCCAGCAGTCCACGACTAGCGGGAGGATTCACAGATACGCAGTATTTT.

The genes are TRBV28 and TRBJ2-1; 12 nucleotides match TRBD2. The length of the CDR3 is 17 residues. The V segment lost 6 bases and the J segment 3 bases; nucleotides outside the gene matches: 9. From germline, CDR1 is MDHEN and CDR2 SYDVKM. The CDR3 DNA reads as TGTGCCAGCAGAAGGGCCCAACTAGCGGGGGGCTACAATGAGCAGTTCTTC. It yields the protein CASRRAQLAGGYNEQFF. Full variable domain (rest looked up from reference TRBV28 and TRBJ2-1): DVKVTQSSRYLVKRTGEKVFLECVQDMDHENMFWYRQDPGLGLRLIYFSYDVKMKEKGDIPEGYSVSREKKERFSLILESASTNQTSMYLCASRRAQLAGGYNEQFFGPGTRLTVL.

This clone was recorded only once. This sequence joins TRBV11-2 and TRBJ2-7, with D perhaps matching TRBD2 (5 bases). In germline, CDR1 is SGHAT, CDR2 FQNNGV. Deletions cut 0 bases from V and 4 bases from J, with 13 bases between. The CDR3 contains 15 residues. CDR3 DNA sequence: TGTGCCAGCAGCTTAGATCGGAGGAGCAGGTACGAGCAGTACTTC. Translation gives CASSLDRRSRYEQYF. The variable domain in full, with the rest retrieved from reference TRBV11-2 and TRBJ2-7, is EAGVAQSPRYKIIEKRQSVAFWCNPISGHATLYWYQQILGQGPKLLIQFQNNGVVDDSQLPKDRFSAERLKGVDSTLKIQPAKLEDSAVYLCASSLDRRSRYEQYFGPGTRLTVT.

Concerning this clone itself: The DNA is left out, because the CDR3 cannot be placed on it with certainty; the CDR3 is given as TCRdb lists it. The rearrangement joins TRBV5-4 to TRBJ2-3; no DNA check was done on the table's D call, TRBD2. CDR1 is SGHNT, CDR2 YYREEE, per germline (reference sequence). The CDR3 length equals 15 residues, ends included. The CDR3 loop is CASSWGLGTSGEPLF.

This clone is a singleton in its sample. The chain combines TRBV7-6 with TRBJ2-5, with 7 bases that match TRBD1. From germline, CDR1 is SGHVS and CDR2 FNYEAQ. The CDR3 consists of 15 residues. Unmatched junction bases numbered 13, after V lost 7 bases and J lost 5 bases. CDR3 in DNA: TGTGCCAGCAATCAGGGGGTGGCAAGCCAGGAGACCCAGTACTTC. It encodes CASNQGVASQETQYF.

This clone was picked up a small number of times. The chain combines TRBV19 with TRBJ1-1; the D is unclear. V shed 6 bases and J shed 2 bases, with 19 bases lying between them. Per germline, CDR1 LNHDA and CDR2 SQIVND (reference sequence). The CDR3 has 16 amino acids. CDR3 DNA: TGTGCCAGTAGCCCCAAGGTGGGAGTTATAAACACTGAAGCTTTCTTT. Its protein product is CASSPKVGVINTEAFF. Complete variable domain (other parts from reference TRBV19 and TRBJ1-1): DGGITQSPKYLFRKEGQNVTLSCEQNLNHDAMYWYRQDPGQGLRLIYYSQIVNDFQKGDIAEGYSVSREKKESFPLTVTSAQKNPTAFYLCASSPKVGVINTEAFFGQGTRLTVV.

In DNA, the CDR3 is TGTGCCACCAGCAGAGATCGGGTGAACACTGAAGCTTTCTTT. The encoded protein is CATSRDRVNTEAFF. The V call is TRBV15, the J call TRBJ1-1; D call uncertain. V was pared by 0 bases and J by 0 bases, with 5 bases between. Germline-derived CDR1 and CDR2 are LNHNV and YYDKDF (reference sequence). The CDR3 totals 14 residues. The variable domain in full, completed from reference TRBV15 and TRBJ1-1, reads DAMVIQNPRYQVTQFGKPVTLSCSQTLNHNVMYWYQQKSSQAPKLLFHYYDKDFNNEADTPDNFQSRRPNTSFCFLDIRSPGLGDTAMYLCATSRDRVNTEAFFGQGTRLTVV.

The chain uses TRBV29-1 and TRBJ1-1, with 9 positions matching TRBD1. In germline, CDR1 is SQVTM, CDR2 ANQGSEA. J lost 2 bases, V lost 6 bases, and 4 bases had no gene match. The CDR3 runs to 13 residues. CDR3 in DNA: TGCAGCGTCAACAGGGGGCGAAACACTGAAGCTTTCTTT. Translation gives CSVNRGRNTEAFF.

The chain employs TRBV6-5 and TRBJ2-7, with TRBD2 as a possible D gene (5 bases). V was clipped by 1 base and J by 0 bases, with 10 bases between them. This CDR3 has 15 amino acids. The V gene's germline CDR1 is MNHEY and CDR2 SVGAGI. DNA of the CDR3: TGTGCCAGCAGTTACTTGTCGGGGAGCTCCTACGAGCAGTACTTC. It translates to CASSYLSGSSYEQYF.

The CDR3: CASETWGAQRSPLHF. CDR3 bases: TGTGCCAGCGAAACGTGGGGCGCACAAAGGTCACCCCTCCACTTT. The rearrangement links TRBV21-1 to TRBJ1-6; TRBD1 is the table's D call and was not checked against the DNA. TRBV21-1 is annotated as a pseudogene. The CDR3 runs to 15 residues.

The rearrangement joins TRBV11-2 to TRBJ2-1, with no clear D. The CDR3 spans 15 residues. From germline, CDR1 is SGHAT and CDR2 FQNNGV. Trimming pared 2 bases from V and 6 bases from J, leaving 14 bases between. CDR3 sequence (DNA): TGTGCCAGCAGCTTAAGAGCTGGGCAGGTCAATGAGCAGTTCTTC. This sequence encodes CASSLRAGQVNEQFF.

The genes are TRBV19 and TRBJ1-2, with a tentative D call TRBD1 (6 bases). Deletions cut 1 base from V and 3 bases from J, with 15 bases between. The CDR3 loop spans 16 amino acids. Germline-derived CDR1 and CDR2 are LNHDA and SQIVND (reference sequence). The CDR3 is CASSIGVGGFDYGYTF. The CDR3, as DNA: TGTGCCAGTAGTATAGGGGTAGGGGGATTTGACTATGGCTACACCTTC.

The chain links TRBV7-2 to TRBJ1-1; 8 bases are shared with TRBD1. V was clipped by 4 bases and J by 7 bases; unmatched bases: 5. Germline loops: CDR1 SGHTA, CDR2 FQGNSA. The CDR3 spans 13 residues. CDR3 DNA sequence: TGTGCCAGCAGCTCGGACAGGGCTCTTGAAGCTTTCTTT. This sequence encodes CASSSDRALEAFF. The full variable domain, in which reference TRBV7-2 and TRBJ1-1 provide the parts outside the CDR3, is GAGVSQSPSNKVTEKGKDVELRCDPISGHTALYWYRQSLGQGLEFLIYFQGNSAPDKSGLPSDRFSAERTGGSVSTLTIQRTQQEDSAVYLCASSSDRALEAFFGQGTRLTVV.